This T cell receptor beta chain derives from a study of T cells in Graves' hyperthyroidism and ophthalmopathy. The CDR3 totals 14 residues. CDR1 is KGHDR, CDR2 SFDVKD, per germline. V lost 7 bases to trimming and J lost 5 bases; unmatched junction nucleotides: 7. At least ten counts were recorded for this clonotype. RNA transcripts served as the template for amplifying TCR beta CDR3 regions. HTBI primers were employed in a first-round RT-PCR of the TCR CDR3. TCRdb called the multiplex PCR reads again in MiXCR, with one record for every CDR3 protein. Of hundreds of thousands of distinct CDR3 sequences in the sample, 15% to 20% were seen once.

Material: blood. The clonotype originates from a woman between 40 and 50 years old with Graves' ophthalmopathy. The chain carries TRBV24-1 and TRBJ2-5, with 9 bases fitting TRBD1. CDR3 sequence (DNA): TGTGCCACCAGCAAACAGGGGGCCTCGGAGACCCAGTACTTC. Protein product: CATSKQGASETQYF.